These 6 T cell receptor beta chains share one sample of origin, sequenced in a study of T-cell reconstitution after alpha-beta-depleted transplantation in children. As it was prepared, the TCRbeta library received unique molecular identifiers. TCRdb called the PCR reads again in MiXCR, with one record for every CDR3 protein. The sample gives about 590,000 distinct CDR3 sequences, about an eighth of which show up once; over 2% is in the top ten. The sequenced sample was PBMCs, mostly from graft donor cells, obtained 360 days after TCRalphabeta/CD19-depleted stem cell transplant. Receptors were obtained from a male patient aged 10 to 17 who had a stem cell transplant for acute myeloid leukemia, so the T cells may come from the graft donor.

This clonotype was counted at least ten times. The CDR3 coding sequence is TGCAGTGCTAGCGGGATCTCCTACGAGCAGTACTTC. This encodes CSASGISYEQYF. The V gene is TRBV20-1, the J gene TRBJ2-7, with a possible D match to TRBD2 (5 bases). The V and J ends lost 3 bases and 0 bases respectively, with 6 bases between them. The CDR3 runs 12 residues. CDR1 is DFQATT and CDR2 is SNEGSKA in the germline V gene (reference sequence).

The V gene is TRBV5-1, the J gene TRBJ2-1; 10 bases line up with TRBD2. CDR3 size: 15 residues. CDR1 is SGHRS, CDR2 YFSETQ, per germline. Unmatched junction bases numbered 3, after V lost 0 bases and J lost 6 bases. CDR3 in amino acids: CASSLALAGLNEQFF. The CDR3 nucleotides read TGCGCCAGCAGCTTGGCACTAGCGGGGCTCAATGAGCAGTTCTTC.

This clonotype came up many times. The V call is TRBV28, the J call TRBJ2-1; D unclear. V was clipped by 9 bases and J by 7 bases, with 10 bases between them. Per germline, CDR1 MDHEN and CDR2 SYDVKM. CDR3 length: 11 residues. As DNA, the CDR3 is TGTGCCAGTACCGTGGAAAATGAGCAGTTCTTC. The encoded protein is CASTVENEQFF.

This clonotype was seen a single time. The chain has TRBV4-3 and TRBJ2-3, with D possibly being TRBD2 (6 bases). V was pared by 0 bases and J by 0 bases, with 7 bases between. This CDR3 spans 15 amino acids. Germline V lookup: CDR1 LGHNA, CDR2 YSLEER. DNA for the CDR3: TGCGCCAGCAGCCAAGAGGGAGGCAGCACAGATACGCAGTATTTT. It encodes CASSQEGGSTDTQYF.

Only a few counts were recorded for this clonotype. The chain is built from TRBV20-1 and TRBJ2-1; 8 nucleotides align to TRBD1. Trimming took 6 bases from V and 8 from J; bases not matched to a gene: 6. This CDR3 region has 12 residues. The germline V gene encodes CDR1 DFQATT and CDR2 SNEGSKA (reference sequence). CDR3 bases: TGCAGTGCGAGACAGGGGATCGATGAGCAGTTCTTC. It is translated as CSARQGIDEQFF.

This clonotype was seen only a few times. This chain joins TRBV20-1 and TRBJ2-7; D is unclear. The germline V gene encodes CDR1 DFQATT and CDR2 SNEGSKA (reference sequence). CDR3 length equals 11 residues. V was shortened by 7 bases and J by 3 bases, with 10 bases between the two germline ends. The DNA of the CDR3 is TGCAGTGGCCTGGGTATCTACGAGCAGTACTTC. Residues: CSGLGIYEQYF.